Below, 5 T cell receptor beta chains from the same sample are listed, as sequenced in a study of CD8 T cells in Susac syndrome. When the RNA was reverse transcribed, random hexamers were used with an input of roughly 0.45 to 1 ug. TCRdb analysed the immunoSEQ multiplex PCR reads with MiXCR anew, one entry per CDR3 protein. The sample records roughly 80,000 distinct CDR3 sequences, approximately 94% being singletons. Sequencing was performed on CD8+ T cells from PBMCs. Receptors originate from a human donor with Susac syndrome.

The J gene is TRBJ1-6, the V gene TRBV7-4; D ambiguous. Germline assignment: CDR1 SGHVT and CDR2 SQSDAQ. This CDR3 has 16 amino acids. The V gene lost 2 bases and the J gene lost 5 bases, with 13 bases spanning the gap. CDR3 bases: TGTGCCAGCAGCTTACGAAAAACAAGAAATAATTCACCCCTCCACTTT. Amino acids: CASSLRKTRNNSPLHF.

V usage is TRBV3-1 and J usage is TRBJ2-3; 10 positions agree with TRBD1. The CDR3 runs 16 residues. V shed 4 bases and J 4 bases; nucleotides not matched to a gene: 8. Per the germline V gene, CDR1 is LGHDT and CDR2 is YNNKEL (reference sequence). The CDR3 nucleotides read TGTGCCAGCAGCCTCGGGACAGGGGAGCATTCAGATACGCAGTATTTT. Translated, it gives CASSLGTGEHSDTQYF.

The chain couples TRBV12-3 or TRBV12-4 to TRBJ2-5, with 13 bases lining up with TRBD2. This CDR3 region has 16 residues. V lost 5 bases, J lost 4 bases, and 7 bases stayed unmatched. The CDR3 nucleotides read TGTGCCAGCAGTGCCCCCTGGACTAGCGGGGGAGAGACCCAGTACTTC. It yields the protein CASSAPWTSGGETQYF.

The CDR3: CASSGTGSYEQYF. CDR3 nucleotides: TGTGCCAGCAGTGGGACAGGCTCCTACGAGCAGTACTTC. This sequence joins TRBV7-7 and TRBJ2-7; 8 nucleotides agree with TRBD1. This CDR3 spans 13 amino acids. Germline V CDR1 and CDR2: SSHAT, FNYEAQ (reference sequence). After removal of 6 bases from V and 0 bases from J, the junction contained 1 base not matched to a gene.

The V call is TRBV9, the J call TRBJ1-3; the D gene is possibly TRBD1 (5 bases). The CDR3 length is 17 residues. Germline V gene sequence: CDR1 SGDLS, CDR2 YYNGEE. The ends were cut back, 2 bases at V and 4 bases at J, with 19 bases in the middle. Written as DNA, the CDR3 is TGTGCCAGCAGCGTTGAAGGGACCCGTACCTCGGGAAACACCATATATTTT. Protein sequence: CASSVEGTRTSGNTIYF. Full variable domain (remainder filled in from reference TRBV9 and TRBJ1-3): DSGVTQTPKHLITATGQRVTLRCSPRSGDLSVYWYQQSLDQGLQFLIQYYNGEERAKGNILERFSAQQFPDLHSELNLSSLELGDSALYFCASSVEGTRTSGNTIYFGEGSWLTVV.